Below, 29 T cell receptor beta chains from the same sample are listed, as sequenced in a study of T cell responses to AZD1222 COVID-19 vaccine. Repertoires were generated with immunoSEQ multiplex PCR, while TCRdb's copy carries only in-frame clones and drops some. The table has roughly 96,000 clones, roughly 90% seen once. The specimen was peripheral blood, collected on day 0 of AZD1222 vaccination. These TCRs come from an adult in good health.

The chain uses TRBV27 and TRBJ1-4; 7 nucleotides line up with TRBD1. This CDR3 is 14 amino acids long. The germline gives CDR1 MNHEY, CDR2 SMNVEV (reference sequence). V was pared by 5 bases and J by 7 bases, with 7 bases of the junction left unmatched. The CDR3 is CASSRYRQGEKLFF. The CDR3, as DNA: TGTGCCAGCAGTCGATACAGACAGGGTGAAAAACTGTTTTTT.

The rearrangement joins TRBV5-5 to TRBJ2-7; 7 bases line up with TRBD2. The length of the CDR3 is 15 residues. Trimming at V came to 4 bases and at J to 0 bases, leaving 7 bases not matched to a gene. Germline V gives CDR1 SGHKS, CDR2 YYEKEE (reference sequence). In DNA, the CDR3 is TGTGCCAGCAGCCCAAGCTCTAGCGGCTCCTACGAGCAGTACTTC. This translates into CASSPSSSGSYEQYF.

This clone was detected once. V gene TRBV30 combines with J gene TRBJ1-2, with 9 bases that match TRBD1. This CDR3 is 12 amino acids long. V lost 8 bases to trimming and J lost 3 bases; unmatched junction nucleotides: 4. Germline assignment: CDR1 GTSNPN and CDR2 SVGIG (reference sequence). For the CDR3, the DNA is TGTGCCGGGACAGGGTTACACTATGGCTACACCTTC. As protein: CAGTGLHYGYTF. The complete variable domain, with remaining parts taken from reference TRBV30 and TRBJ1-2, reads SQTIHQWPATLVQPVGSPLSLECTVEGTSNPNLYWYRQAAGRGLQLLFYSVGIGQISSEVPQNLSASRPQDRQFILSSKKLLLSDSGFYLCAGTGLHYGYTFGSGTRLTVV.

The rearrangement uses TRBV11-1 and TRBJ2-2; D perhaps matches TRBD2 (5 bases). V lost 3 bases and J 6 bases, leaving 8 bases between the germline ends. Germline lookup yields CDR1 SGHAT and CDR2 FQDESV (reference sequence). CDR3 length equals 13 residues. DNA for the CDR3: TGTGCCAGCAGCTTTACGGGATCCGGGGAGCTGTTTTTT. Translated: CASSFTGSGELFF.

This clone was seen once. Written as DNA, the CDR3 is TGTGCCAGCTCCCCGCTAGGACAGGGGGCCGAAGGGACCCAGTACTTC. It is translated as CASSPLGQGAEGTQYF. The chain employs TRBV28 and TRBJ2-5; 11 bases agree with TRBD1. V trimming: 8 bases; J trimming: 7 bases; junction bases outside the gene matches: 15. This CDR3 is 16 amino acids long. CDR1 MDHEN and CDR2 SYDVKM come from the germline V gene. Combining the CDR3 with reference TRBV28 and TRBJ2-5 gives the whole variable domain DVKVTQSSRYLVKRTGEKVFLECVQDMDHENMFWYRQDPGLGLRLIYFSYDVKMKEKGDIPEGYSVSREKKERFSLILESASTNQTSMYLCASSPLGQGAEGTQYFGPGTRLLVL.

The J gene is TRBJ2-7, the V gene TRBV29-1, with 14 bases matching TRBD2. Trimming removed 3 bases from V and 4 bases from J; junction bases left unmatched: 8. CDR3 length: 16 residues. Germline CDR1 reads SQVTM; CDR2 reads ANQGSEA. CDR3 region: CSVEGTSGSQEYEQYF. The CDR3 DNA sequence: TGCAGCGTTGAGGGGACTAGCGGGAGCCAGGAGTACGAGCAGTACTTC.

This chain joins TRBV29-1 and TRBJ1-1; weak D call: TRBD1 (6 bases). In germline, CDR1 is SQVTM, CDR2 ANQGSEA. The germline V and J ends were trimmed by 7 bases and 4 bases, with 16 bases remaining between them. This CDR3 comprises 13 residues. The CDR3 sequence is CSATLGRGTEAFF. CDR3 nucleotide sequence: TGCAGCGCCACGCTGGGCAGGGGCACTGAAGCTTTCTTT.

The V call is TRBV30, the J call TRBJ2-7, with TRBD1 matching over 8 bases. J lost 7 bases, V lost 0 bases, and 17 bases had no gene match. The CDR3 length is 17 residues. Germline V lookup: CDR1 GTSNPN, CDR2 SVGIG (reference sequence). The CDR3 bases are TGTGCCTGGAGTGTACACGTTCGTGGGACAGGTTACAGTGAGCAGTACTTC. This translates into CAWSVHVRGTGYSEQYF.

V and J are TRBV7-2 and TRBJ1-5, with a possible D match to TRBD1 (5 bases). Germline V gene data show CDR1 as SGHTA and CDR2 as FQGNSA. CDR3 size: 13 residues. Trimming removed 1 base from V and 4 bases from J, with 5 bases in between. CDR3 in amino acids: CASSLDRNQPQHF. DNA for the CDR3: TGTGCCAGCAGCTTAGACAGGAATCAGCCCCAGCATTTT.

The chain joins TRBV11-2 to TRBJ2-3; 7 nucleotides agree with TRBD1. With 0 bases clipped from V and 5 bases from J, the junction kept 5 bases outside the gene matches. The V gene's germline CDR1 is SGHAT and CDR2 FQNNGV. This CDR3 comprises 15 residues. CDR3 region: CASSLEFRGQDTQYF. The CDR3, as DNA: TGTGCCAGCAGCTTAGAGTTTAGGGGGCAAGATACGCAGTATTTT.

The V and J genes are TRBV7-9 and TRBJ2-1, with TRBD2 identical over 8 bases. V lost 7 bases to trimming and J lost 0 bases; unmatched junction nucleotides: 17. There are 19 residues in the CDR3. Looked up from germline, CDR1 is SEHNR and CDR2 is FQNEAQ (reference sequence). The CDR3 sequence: CASTPLIAGSLSSYNEQFF. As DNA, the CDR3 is TGTGCCAGCACCCCCCTGATAGCGGGGAGCCTGAGCTCCTACAATGAGCAGTTCTTC. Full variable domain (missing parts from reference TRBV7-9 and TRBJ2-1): DTGVSQNPRHKITKRGQNVTFRCDPISEHNRLYWYRQTLGQGPEFLTYFQNEAQLEKSRLLSDRFSAERPKGSFSTLEIQRTEQGDSAMYLCASTPLIAGSLSSYNEQFFGPGTRLTVL.

CDR3 DNA: TGCAGCGTCGGGACTAGCGGGGCCACAGATACGCAGTATTTT. Protein: CSVGTSGATDTQYF. This rearrangement joins TRBV29-1 to TRBJ2-3, with 13 bases identical to TRBD2. The germline CDR1 and CDR2 sequences are SQVTM and ANQGSEA. This CDR3 region has 14 residues. J was trimmed by 2 bases and V by 6 bases; bases with no gene match: 2.

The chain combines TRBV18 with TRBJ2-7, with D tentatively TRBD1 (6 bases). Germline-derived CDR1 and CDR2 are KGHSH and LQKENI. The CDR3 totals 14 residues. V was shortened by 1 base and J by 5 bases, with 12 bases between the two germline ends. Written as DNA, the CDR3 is TGTGCCAGCTCACCACGACAGGAACCCAACGAGCAGTACTTC. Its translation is CASSPRQEPNEQYF.

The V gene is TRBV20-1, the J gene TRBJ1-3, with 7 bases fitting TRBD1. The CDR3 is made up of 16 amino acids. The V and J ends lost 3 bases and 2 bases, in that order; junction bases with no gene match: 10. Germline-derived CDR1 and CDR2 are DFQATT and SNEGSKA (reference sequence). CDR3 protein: CSASAAYQGAGNTIYF. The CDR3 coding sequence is TGCAGTGCTAGTGCAGCGTACCAGGGGGCTGGAAACACCATATATTTT.

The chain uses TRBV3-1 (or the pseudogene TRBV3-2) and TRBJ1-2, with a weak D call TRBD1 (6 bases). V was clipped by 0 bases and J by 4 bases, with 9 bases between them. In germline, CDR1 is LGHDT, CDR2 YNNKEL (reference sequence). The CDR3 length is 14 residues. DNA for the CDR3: TGTGCCAGCAGCCAAGACGGGACACGCTATGGCTACACCTTC. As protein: CASSQDGTRYGYTF.

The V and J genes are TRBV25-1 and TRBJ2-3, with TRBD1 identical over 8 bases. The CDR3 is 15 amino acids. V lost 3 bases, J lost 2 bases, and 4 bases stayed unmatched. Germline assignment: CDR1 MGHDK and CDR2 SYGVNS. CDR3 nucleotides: TGTGCCAGCAGTGACGGCAGGGGGCACACAGATACGCAGTATTTT. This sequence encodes CASSDGRGHTDTQYF. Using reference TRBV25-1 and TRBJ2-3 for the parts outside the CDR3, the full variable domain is EADIYQTPRYLVIGTGKKITLECSQTMGHDKMYWYQQDPGMELHLIHYSYGVNSTEKGDLSSESTVSRIRTEHFPLTLESARPSHTSQYLCASSDGRGHTDTQYFGPGTRLTVL.

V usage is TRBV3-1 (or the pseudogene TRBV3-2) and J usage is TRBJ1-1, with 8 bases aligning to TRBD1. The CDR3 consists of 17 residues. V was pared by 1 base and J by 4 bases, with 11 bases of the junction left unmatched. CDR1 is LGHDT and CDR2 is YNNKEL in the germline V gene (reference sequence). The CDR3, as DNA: TGTGCCAGCAGCCAAGGGACCCGGCGACAGGGGCGCACTGAAGCTTTCTTT. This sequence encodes CASSQGTRRQGRTEAFF.

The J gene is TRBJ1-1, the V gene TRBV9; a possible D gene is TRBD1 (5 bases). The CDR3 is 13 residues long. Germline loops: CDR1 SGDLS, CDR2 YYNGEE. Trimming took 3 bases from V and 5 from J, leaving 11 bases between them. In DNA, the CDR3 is TGTGCCAGCAGCGCGGGGGGAAGTACTGAAGCTTTCTTT. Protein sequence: CASSAGGSTEAFF.

CDR3 amino acids: CASNRQGAQTEAFF. The CDR3 nucleotides are TGCGCCAGCAACCGACAGGGGGCGCAAACTGAAGCTTTCTTT. The genes are TRBV5-1 and TRBJ1-1, with 10 positions matching TRBD1. Unmatched junction bases numbered 7, after V lost 6 bases and J lost 5 bases. Per the germline V gene, CDR1 is SGHRS and CDR2 is YFSETQ. The CDR3 is made up of 14 amino acids.

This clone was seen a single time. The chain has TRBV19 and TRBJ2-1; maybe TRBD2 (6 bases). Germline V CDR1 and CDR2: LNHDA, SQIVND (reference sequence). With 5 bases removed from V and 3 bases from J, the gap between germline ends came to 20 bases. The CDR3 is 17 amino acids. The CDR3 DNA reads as TGTGCCAGTAGTCCGAGAACGTCGGGACTTATCTACAATGAGCAGTTCTTC. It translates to CASSPRTSGLIYNEQFF.

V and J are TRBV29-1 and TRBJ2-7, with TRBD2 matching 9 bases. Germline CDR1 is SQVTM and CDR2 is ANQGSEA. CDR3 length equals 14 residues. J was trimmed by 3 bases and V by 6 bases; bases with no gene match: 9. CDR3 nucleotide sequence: TGCAGCGTCCCCTCTAGCGGGGCCAACTACGAGCAGTACTTC. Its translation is CSVPSSGANYEQYF.

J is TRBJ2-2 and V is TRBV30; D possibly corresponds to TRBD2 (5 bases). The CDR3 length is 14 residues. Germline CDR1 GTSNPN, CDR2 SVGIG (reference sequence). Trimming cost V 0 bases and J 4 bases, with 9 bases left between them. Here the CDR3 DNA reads TGTGCCTGGAGTGTCCTCGGGATCACCGGGGAGCTGTTTTTT. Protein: CAWSVLGITGELFF.

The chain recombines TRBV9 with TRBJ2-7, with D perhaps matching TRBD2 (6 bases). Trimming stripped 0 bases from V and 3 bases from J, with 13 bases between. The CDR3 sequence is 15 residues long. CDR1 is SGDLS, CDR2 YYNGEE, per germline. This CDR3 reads CASSVATGSGYEQYF. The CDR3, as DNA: TGTGCCAGCAGCGTAGCTACAGGTAGCGGCTACGAGCAGTACTTC. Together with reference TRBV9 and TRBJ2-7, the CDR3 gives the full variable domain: DSGVTQTPKHLITATGQRVTLRCSPRSGDLSVYWYQQSLDQGLQFLIQYYNGEERAKGNILERFSAQQFPDLHSELNLSSLELGDSALYFCASSVATGSGYEQYFGPGTRLTVT.

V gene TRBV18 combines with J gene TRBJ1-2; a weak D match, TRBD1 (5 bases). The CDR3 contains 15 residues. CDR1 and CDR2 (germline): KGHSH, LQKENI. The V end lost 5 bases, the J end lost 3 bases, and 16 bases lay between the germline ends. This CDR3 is CASSTNVQGHYGYTF. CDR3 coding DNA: TGTGCCAGCTCAACTAATGTTCAGGGCCACTATGGCTACACCTTC.

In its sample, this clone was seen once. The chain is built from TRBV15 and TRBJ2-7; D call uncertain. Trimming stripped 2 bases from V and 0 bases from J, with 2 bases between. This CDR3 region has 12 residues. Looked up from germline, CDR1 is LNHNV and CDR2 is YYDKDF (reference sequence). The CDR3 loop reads CATSRSSYEQYF. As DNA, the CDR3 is TGTGCCACCAGCAGAAGCTCCTACGAGCAGTACTTC.

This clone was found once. The CDR3 coding sequence is TGTGCCAGCAGCGTAGCTTGGACAGGTCCATTTGCTGGCTACACCTTC. Translating gives CASSVAWTGPFAGYTF. V is TRBV9 and J is TRBJ1-2, with 7 bases fitting TRBD1. From germline, CDR1 is SGDLS and CDR2 YYNGEE. CDR3 length: 16 amino acids. The V segment lost 0 bases and the J segment 7 bases; nucleotides outside the gene matches: 12.

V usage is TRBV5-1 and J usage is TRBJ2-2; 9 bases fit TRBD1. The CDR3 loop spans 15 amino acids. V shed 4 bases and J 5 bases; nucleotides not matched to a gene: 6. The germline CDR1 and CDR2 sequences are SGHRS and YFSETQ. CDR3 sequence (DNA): TGCGCCAGCAGCCAGTTGACAGGGGGAACCGGGGAGCTGTTTTTT. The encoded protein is CASSQLTGGTGELFF.

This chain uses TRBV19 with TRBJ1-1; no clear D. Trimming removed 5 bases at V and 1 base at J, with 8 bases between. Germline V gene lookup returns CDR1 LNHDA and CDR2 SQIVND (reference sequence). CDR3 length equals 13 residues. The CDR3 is CASSVRENTEAFF. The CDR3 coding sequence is TGTGCCAGTAGTGTAAGAGAGAACACTGAAGCTTTCTTT.

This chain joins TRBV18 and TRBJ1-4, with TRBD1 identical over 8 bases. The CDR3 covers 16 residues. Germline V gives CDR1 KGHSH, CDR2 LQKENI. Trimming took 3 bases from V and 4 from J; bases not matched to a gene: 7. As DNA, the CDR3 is TGTGCCAGCTCACCCGGGACAGGAGATTTTAATGAAAAACTGTTTTTT. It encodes CASSPGTGDFNEKLFF.